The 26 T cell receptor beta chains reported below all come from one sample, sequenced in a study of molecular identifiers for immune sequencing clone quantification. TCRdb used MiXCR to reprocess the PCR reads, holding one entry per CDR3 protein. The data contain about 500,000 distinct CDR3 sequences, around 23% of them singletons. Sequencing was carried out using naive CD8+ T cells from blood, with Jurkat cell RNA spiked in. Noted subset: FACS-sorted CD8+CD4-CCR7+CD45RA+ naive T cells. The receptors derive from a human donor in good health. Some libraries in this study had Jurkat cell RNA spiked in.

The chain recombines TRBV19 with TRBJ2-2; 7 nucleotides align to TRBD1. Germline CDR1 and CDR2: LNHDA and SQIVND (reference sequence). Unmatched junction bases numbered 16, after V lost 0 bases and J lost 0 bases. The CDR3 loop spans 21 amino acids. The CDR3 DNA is TGTGCCAGTAGTATAGACGGCATTCAGGGGGTCCGGGGTGCGAACACCGGGGAGCTGTTTTTT. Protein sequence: CASSIDGIQGVRGANTGELFF.

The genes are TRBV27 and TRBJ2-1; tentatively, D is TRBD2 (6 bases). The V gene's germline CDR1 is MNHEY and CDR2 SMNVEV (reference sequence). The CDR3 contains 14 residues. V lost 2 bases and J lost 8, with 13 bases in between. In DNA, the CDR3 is TGTGCCAGCAGTTTAGCGGAGGGGCGCTATGAGCAGTTCTTC. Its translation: CASSLAEGRYEQFF.

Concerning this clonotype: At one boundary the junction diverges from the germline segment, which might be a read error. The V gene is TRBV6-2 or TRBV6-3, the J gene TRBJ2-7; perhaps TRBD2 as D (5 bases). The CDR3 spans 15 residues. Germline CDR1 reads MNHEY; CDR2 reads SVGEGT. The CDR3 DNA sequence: TGTGCCAGCGGTTACTCATCGGGGTCAAATTACGAGCAGTACTTC. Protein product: CASGYSSGSNYEQYF.

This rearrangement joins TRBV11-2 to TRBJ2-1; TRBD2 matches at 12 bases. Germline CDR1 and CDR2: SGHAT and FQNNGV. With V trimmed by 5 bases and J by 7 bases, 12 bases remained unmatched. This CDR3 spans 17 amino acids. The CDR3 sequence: CASSPTSGGFGSNEQFF. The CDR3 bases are TGTGCCAGCAGCCCAACTAGCGGGGGGTTCGGTTCTAATGAGCAGTTCTTC. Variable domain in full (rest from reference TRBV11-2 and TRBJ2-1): EAGVAQSPRYKIIEKRQSVAFWCNPISGHATLYWYQQILGQGPKLLIQFQNNGVVDDSQLPKDRFSAERLKGVDSTLKIQPAKLEDSAVYLCASSPTSGGFGSNEQFFGPGTRLTVL.

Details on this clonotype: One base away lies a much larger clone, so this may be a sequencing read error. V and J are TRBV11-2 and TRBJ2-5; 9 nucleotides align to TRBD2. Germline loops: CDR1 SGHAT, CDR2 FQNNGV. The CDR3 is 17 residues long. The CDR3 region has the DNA TGTGCCAGCAGCTCCCCTTCGGCGGGGGGGTACCAAGAGAGCCAGTACTTC. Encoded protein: CASSSPSAGGYQESQYF. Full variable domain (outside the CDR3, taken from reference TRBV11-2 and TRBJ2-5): EAGVAQSPRYKIIEKRQSVAFWCNPISGHATLYWYQQILGQGPKLLIQFQNNGVVDDSQLPKDRFSAERLKGVDSTLKIQPAKLEDSAVYLCASSSPSAGGYQESQYFGPGTRLLVL.

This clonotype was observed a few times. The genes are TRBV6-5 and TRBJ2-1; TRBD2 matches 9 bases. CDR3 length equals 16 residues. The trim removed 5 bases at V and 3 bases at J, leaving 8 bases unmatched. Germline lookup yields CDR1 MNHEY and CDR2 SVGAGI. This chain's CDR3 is CASSSLAGDDYNEQFF. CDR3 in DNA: TGTGCCAGCAGTAGCTTAGCGGGAGATGACTACAATGAGCAGTTCTTC.

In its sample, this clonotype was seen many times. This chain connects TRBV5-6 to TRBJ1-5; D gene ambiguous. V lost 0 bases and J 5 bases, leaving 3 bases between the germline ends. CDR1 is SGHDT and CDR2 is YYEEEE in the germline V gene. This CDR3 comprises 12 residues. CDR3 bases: TGTGCCAGCAGCTTGGCGGATCAGCCCCAGCATTTT. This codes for CASSLADQPQHF.

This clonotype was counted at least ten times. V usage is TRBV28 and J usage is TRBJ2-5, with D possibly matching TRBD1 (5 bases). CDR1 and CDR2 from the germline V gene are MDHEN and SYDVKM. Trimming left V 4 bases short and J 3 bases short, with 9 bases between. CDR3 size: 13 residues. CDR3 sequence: CASSSTDKETQYF. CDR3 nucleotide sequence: TGTGCCAGCAGTTCGACAGACAAAGAGACCCAGTACTTC.

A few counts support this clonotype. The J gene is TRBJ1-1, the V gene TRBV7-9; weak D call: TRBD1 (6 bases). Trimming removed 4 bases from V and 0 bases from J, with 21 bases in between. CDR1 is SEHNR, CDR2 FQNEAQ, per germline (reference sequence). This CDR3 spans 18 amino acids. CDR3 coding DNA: TGTGCCAGCAGCTCGCCCTCGGCCGTGGGGGGCATGAACACTGAAGCTTTCTTT. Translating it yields CASSSPSAVGGMNTEAFF. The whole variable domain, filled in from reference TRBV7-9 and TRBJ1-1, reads DTGVSQNPRHKITKRGQNVTFRCDPISEHNRLYWYRQTLGQGPEFLTYFQNEAQLEKSRLLSDRFSAERPKGSFSTLEIQRTEQGDSAMYLCASSSPSAVGGMNTEAFFGQGTRLTVV.

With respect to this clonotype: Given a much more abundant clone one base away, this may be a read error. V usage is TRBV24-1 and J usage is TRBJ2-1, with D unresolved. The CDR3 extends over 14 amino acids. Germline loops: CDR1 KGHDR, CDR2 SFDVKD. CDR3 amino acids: CATGDSYIPNEQFF. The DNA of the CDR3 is TGTGCCACCGGTGATTCATACATCCCCAATGAGCAGTTCTTC.

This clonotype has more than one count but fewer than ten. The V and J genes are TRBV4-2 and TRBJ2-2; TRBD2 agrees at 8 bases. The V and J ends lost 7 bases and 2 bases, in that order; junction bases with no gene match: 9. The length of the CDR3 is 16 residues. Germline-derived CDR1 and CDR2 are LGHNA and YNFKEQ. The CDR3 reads CASTPRLALNTGELFF. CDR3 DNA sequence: TGTGCCAGCACCCCGAGACTAGCGTTAAACACCGGGGAGCTGTTTTTT.

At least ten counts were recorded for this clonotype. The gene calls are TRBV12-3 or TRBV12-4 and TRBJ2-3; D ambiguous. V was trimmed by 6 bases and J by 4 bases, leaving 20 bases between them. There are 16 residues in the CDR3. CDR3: CASSPIVVGGPDTQYF. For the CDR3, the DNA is TGTGCCAGCAGCCCTATAGTGGTGGGTGGTCCAGATACGCAGTATTTT.

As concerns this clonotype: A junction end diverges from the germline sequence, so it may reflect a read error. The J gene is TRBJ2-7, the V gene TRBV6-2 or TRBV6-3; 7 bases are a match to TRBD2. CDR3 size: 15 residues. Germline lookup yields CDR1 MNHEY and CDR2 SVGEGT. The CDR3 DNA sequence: TGTGACAGCAACCAGGTCCGGGACTACTCCTACGAGCAGTACTTC. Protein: CDSNQVRDYSYEQYF.

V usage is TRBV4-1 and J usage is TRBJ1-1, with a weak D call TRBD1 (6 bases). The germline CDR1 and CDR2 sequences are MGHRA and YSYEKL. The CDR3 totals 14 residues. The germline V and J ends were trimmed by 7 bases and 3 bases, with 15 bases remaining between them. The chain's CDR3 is CASTLDRGDTEAFF. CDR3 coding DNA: TGCGCCAGCACCCTGGACAGAGGGGACACTGAAGCTTTCTTT.

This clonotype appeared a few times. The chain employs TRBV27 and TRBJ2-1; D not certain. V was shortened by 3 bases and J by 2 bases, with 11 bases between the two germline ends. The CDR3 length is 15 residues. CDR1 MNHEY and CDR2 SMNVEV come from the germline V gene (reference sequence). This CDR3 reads CASSLTTVTYNEQFF. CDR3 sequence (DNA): TGTGCCAGCAGTTTGACGACGGTGACCTACAATGAGCAGTTCTTC.

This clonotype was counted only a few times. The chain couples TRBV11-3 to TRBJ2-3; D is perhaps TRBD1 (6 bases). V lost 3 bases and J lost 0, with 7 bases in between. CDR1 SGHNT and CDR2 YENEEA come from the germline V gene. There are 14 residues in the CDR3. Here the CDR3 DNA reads TGTGCCAGCAGCTTTCAGGGGAGCACAGATACGCAGTATTTT. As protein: CASSFQGSTDTQYF.

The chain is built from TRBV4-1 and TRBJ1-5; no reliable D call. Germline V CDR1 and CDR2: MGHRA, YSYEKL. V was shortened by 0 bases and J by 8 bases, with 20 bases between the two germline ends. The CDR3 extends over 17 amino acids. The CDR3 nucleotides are TGCGCCAGCAGCCAAGAGACGGCCAGGTCCTTCTCTAAGCCCCAGCATTTT. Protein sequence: CASSQETARSFSKPQHF.

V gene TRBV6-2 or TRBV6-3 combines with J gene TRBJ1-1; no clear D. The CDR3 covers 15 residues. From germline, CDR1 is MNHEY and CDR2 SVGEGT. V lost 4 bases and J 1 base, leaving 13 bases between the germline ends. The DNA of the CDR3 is TGTGCCAGCAGTTCCCGGACCCTAGAGAACACTGAAGCTTTCTTT. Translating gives CASSSRTLENTEAFF.

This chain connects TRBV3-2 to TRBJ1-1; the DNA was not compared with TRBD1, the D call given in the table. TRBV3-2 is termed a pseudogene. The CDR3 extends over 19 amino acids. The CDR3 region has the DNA TGTGCCAGCAGCCCTACCGAGGACAGGGTTGGGGTGGAAAACACTGAAGCTTTCTTT. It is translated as CASSPTEDRVGVENTEAFF.

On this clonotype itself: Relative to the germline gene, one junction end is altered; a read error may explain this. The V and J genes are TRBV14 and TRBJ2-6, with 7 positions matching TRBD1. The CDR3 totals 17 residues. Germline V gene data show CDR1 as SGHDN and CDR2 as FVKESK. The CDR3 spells CARSQGQVVAGANVLTF. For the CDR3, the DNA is TGTGCCCGCAGCCAAGGACAGGTGGTGGCTGGGGCCAACGTCCTGACTTTC.

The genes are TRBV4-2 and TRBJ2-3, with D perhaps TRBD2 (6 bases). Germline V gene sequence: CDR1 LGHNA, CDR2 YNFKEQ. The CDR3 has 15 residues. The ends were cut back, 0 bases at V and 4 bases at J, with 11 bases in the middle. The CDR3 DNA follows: TGTGCCAGCAGCCAAGAGACTAGTATCGCAGATACGCAGTATTTT. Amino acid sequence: CASSQETSIADTQYF.

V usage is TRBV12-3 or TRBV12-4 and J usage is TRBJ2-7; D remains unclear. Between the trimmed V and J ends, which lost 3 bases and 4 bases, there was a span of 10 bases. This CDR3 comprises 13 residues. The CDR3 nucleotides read TGTGCCAGCAGTTTGTATCAAGAGTACGAGCAGTACTTC. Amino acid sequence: CASSLYQEYEQYF.

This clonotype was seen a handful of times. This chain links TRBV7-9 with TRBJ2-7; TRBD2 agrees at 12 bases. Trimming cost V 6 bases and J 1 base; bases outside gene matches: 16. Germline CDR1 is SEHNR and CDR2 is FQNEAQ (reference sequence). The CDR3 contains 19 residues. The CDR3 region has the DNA TGTGCCAGCAGGCAAATTGCTCGGACAGGGACTAGCGGGTCCTACGAGCAGTACTTC. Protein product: CASRQIARTGTSGSYEQYF. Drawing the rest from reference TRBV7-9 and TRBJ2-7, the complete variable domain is DTGVSQNPRHKITKRGQNVTFRCDPISEHNRLYWYRQTLGQGPEFLTYFQNEAQLEKSRLLSDRFSAERPKGSFSTLEIQRTEQGDSAMYLCASRQIARTGTSGSYEQYFGPGTRLTVT.

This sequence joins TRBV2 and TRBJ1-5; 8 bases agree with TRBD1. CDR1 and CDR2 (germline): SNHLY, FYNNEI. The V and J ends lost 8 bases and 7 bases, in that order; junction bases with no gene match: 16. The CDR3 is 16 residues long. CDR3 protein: CASRGGSGGLGQPQHF. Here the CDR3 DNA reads TGTGCCAGCCGAGGGGGTTCAGGGGGCTTAGGGCAGCCCCAGCATTTT.

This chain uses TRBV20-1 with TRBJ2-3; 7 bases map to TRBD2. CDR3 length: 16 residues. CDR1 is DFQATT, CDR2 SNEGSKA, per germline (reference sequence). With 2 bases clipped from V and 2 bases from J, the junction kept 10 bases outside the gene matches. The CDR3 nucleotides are TGCAGTGCTAGAACCCTCCTAGCGGTAGACACAGATACGCAGTATTTT. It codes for CSARTLLAVDTDTQYF.

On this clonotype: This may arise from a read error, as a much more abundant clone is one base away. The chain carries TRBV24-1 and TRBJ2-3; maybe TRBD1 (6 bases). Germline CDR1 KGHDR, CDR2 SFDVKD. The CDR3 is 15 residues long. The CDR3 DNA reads TGTGCCACCGGTGAGACCAGACAGGGCACAGATACGCAGTATTTT. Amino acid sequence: CATGETRQGTDTQYF.